The rows below give T cell receptor beta chains drawn from one sample of a study of shared T cell receptors in the human thymus. The method was immunoSEQ multiplex PCR; TCRdb's version includes in-frame clones alone and lacks a portion of them. The data contain 700,000 or so clones, 70% to 90% of them singletons. These data were likewise used in another study, on human thymus T cells.

Material for sequencing was thymocytes. The origin of the receptors is a girl under three years old with a congenital heart defect. The CDR3 runs from the conserved cysteine through the conserved F or W. D genes are given only for firm matches. Only part of the rows carry a size: once, few, many, or a class if the clone is expanded.

clone_size: NA; j_call: TRBJ1-5; v_call: TRBV6-6; d_call: NA; cdr3_nt: TGTGCCAGCAGTTATAGCCCACAGGCCCACGATCAGCCCCAGCATTTT; cdr3_aa: CASSYSPQAHDQPQHF
clone_size: NA; j_call: TRBJ2-1; v_call: TRBV4-1; d_call: NA; cdr3_nt: TGCGCCAGCAGCCAAGAAACGGGTTACAATGAGCAGTTCTTC; cdr3_aa: CASSQETGYNEQFF
clone_size: NA; j_call: TRBJ2-7; v_call: TRBV7-7; d_call: NA; cdr3_nt: TGTGCTAGCAGCCTCCTCCATTCAGGGGAGCAGTACTTC; cdr3_aa: CASSLLHSGEQYF
clone_size: NA; j_call: TRBJ1-5; v_call: TRBV6-1; d_call: NA; cdr3_nt: TGTGCCAGCAGTGAAGTTAGGAAGGGAGGGATTAGCAATCAGCCCCAGCATTTT; cdr3_aa: CASSEVRKGGISNQPQHF
clone_size: NA; j_call: TRBJ1-5; v_call: TRBV19; d_call: NA; cdr3_nt: TGTGCCAGTAGTCTAGCCGGGACAATCACAGATTATAGCAATCAGCCCCAGCATTTT; cdr3_aa: CASSLAGTITDYSNQPQHF
clone_size: NA; j_call: TRBJ1-1; v_call: TRBV19; d_call: NA; cdr3_nt: TGTGCCAGTCACCGTGGGGGGGAGATGAACACTGAAGCTTTCTTT; cdr3_aa: CASHRGGEMNTEAFF
clone_size: NA; j_call: TRBJ2-1; v_call: TRBV2; d_call: NA; cdr3_nt: TGTGCCAGCAAAGGGCCGGACGGGGACAATGAGCAGTTCTTC; cdr3_aa: CASKGPDGDNEQFF
clone_size: NA; j_call: TRBJ1-5; v_call: TRBV28; d_call: NA; cdr3_nt: TGTGCCAGCAGGACTGTACCGGGGAGCAATCAGCCCCAGCATTTT; cdr3_aa: CASRTVPGSNQPQHF
clone_size: NA; j_call: TRBJ2-2; v_call: TRBV6-1; d_call: TRBD2; cdr3_nt: TGTGCCAGCAGTGAAGCTGGGACTAGCGGGGGGGTGGGGGCCGGGGAGCTGTTTTTT; cdr3_aa: CASSEAGTSGGVGAGELFF
clone_size: NA; j_call: TRBJ1-1; v_call: TRBV4-3; d_call: NA; cdr3_nt: TGCGCCAGCAGCCAAATCGGGAACACTGAAGCTTTCTTT; cdr3_aa: CASSQIGNTEAFF
clone_size: NA; j_call: TRBJ2-5; v_call: TRBV4-1; d_call: NA; cdr3_nt: TGCGCCAGCAGCCAAATTGCGTCCGGGGAAGAGACCCAGTACTTC; cdr3_aa: CASSQIASGEETQYF
clone_size: NA; j_call: TRBJ1-2; v_call: TRBV9; d_call: TRBD1; cdr3_nt: TGTGCCAGCAGTTACCAGACAGGGAACTATGGCTACACCTTC; cdr3_aa: CASSYQTGNYGYTF
clone_size: NA; j_call: TRBJ2-3; v_call: TRBV19; d_call: TRBD2; cdr3_nt: TGTGCCAGTAGTATGGCGGGCGGGACTATCACACTGCAGTATTTT; cdr3_aa: CASSMAGGTITLQYF
clone_size: once; j_call: TRBJ2-1; v_call: TRBV4-3; d_call: NA; cdr3_nt: TGCGCCAGCAGCCACGGGACTGTGATAAATGAGCAGTTCTTC; cdr3_aa: CASSHGTVINEQFF
clone_size: NA; j_call: TRBJ2-3; v_call: TRBV27; d_call: TRBD2; cdr3_nt: TGTGCCAGCATAGGGGAGGGAGGCACAGATACGCAGTATTTT; cdr3_aa: CASIGEGGTDTQYF
clone_size: NA; j_call: TRBJ1-3; v_call: TRBV28; d_call: NA; cdr3_nt: TGTGCCAGCAGCCTAGGAAAAAACACCATATATTTT; cdr3_aa: CASSLGKNTIYF
clone_size: NA; j_call: TRBJ1-4; v_call: TRBV29-1; d_call: NA; cdr3_nt: TGCAGCGTTGCTGTGACACGGAGGGCTAATGAAAAACTGTTTTTT; cdr3_aa: CSVAVTRRANEKLFF
clone_size: NA; j_call: TRBJ2-1; v_call: TRBV9; d_call: NA; cdr3_nt: TGTGCCAGCAGCGTCGGCAGGGGTATCTACAATGAGCAGTTCTTC; cdr3_aa: CASSVGRGIYNEQFF
clone_size: NA; j_call: TRBJ2-5; v_call: TRBV28; d_call: TRBD2; cdr3_nt: TGTGCCAGCAGTGAAATAGCGGGGGCCCAGGGAGAGACCCAGTACTTC; cdr3_aa: CASSEIAGAQGETQYF
clone_size: NA; j_call: TRBJ1-2; v_call: TRBV5-5; d_call: NA; cdr3_nt: TGTGCCAGCAGTTTAACAGGGAGGGAGGGCTACACCTTC; cdr3_aa: CASSLTGREGYTF
clone_size: NA; j_call: TRBJ1-2; v_call: TRBV30; d_call: NA; cdr3_nt: TGTGCCTGGAGTTTAAAGGGGGGGCTGGACTATGGCTACACCTTC; cdr3_aa: CAWSLKGGLDYGYTF
clone_size: NA; j_call: TRBJ1-4; v_call: TRBV6-1; d_call: NA; cdr3_nt: TGTGCCAGCAGTGAAGCGAATTGGGGGGGAAATGAAAAACTGTTTTTT; cdr3_aa: CASSEANWGGNEKLFF
clone_size: few; j_call: TRBJ1-1; v_call: TRBV7-2; d_call: NA; cdr3_nt: TGTGCCAGCAGACAGACTAAGAACACTGAAGCTTTCTTT; cdr3_aa: CASRQTKNTEAFF
clone_size: NA; j_call: TRBJ1-5; v_call: TRBV12-5; d_call: TRBD1; cdr3_nt: TGTGCTAGTGGCAATCCCAAGGGACAGGGTAAAGGCAATCAGCCCCAGCATTTT; cdr3_aa: CASGNPKGQGKGNQPQHF
clone_size: NA; j_call: TRBJ1-1; v_call: TRBV5-1; d_call: TRBD1; cdr3_nt: TGCGCCAGCAGCTTGGGACAGGGGAAGGTTGAAGCTTTCTTT; cdr3_aa: CASSLGQGKVEAFF